This T cell receptor (beta chain) was identified during a study of cytomegalovirus exposure and HLA in healthy donors. Looking at the study overall: In terms of ancestry, the Caucasian-associated cluster contained roughly 80% of the approximately 400 genotyped donors. The study, taken as a whole, reports: In a later analysis, V- and J-gene trimming of beta chains associated with a DCLRE1C missense variant, replicated independently. Per a prior analysis, the majority of TCR beta V segments were productive roughly 90% or roughly 30% of the time.

As for this clone: The antigen remains unidentified.

Between the trimmed V and J ends, which lost 3 bases and 4 bases, there was a span of 11 bases. The CDR3 is 14 residues long. In germline, CDR1 is SGDLS, CDR2 YYNGEE. PCR involved 60 Vbeta and 13 Jbeta primers. The data were produced by immunoSEQ multiplex PCR, yet TCRdb's version contains in-frame clones alone and is incomplete. The table lists 80,000 to 95,000 clones, just under 70% of them singletons. This chain uses TRBV9 with TRBJ2-1; D ambiguous. Sample: PBMCs. This TCR came from a woman aged 45-65 years in good health and CMV-seropositive. The CDR3 reads CASSGRSGYNEQFF. The CDR3 DNA reads as TGTGCCAGCAGCGGAAGGAGTGGGTACAATGAGCAGTTCTTC.